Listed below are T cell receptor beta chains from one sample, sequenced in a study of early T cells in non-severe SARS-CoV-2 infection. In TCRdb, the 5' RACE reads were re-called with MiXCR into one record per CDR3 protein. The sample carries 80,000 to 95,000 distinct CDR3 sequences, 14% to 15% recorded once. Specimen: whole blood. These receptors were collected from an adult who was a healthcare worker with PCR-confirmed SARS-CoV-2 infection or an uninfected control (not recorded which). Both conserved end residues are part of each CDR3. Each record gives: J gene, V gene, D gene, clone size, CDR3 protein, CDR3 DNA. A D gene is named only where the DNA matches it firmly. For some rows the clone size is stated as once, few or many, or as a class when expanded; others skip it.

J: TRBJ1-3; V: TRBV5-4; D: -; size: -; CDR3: CASSPAGGAGNTIYF; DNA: TGTGCCAGCAGCCCCGCGGGAGGCGCTGGAAACACCATATATTTT
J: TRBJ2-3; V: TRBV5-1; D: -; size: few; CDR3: CASSLDIGGTDTQYF; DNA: TGCGCCAGCAGCTTGGATATAGGTGGGACAGATACGCAGTATTTT
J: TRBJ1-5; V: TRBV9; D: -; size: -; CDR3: CASSVDSGGNQPQHF; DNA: TGTGCCAGCAGCGTAGATAGCGGAGGCAATCAGCCCCAGCATTTT
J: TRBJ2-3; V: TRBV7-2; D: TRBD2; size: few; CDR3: CASTPPVSGGDQYF; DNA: TGTGCCAGCACCCCTCCGGTGAGCGGGGGGGATCAGTATTTT
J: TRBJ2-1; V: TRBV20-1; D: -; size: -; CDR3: CSARGGVYNEQFF; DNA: TGCAGTGCTAGGGGCGGCGTATACAATGAGCAGTTCTTC
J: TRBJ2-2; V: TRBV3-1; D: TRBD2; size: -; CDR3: CASSQAGLAGFTGELFF; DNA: TGTGCCAGCAGCCAAGCAGGTCTAGCGGGGTTCACCGGGGAGCTGTTTTTT
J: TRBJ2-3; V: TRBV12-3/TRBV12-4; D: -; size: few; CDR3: CASSFEGDFRHTDTQYF; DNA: TGTGCCAGCAGTTTTGAAGGGGACTTCCGACACACAGATACGCAGTATTTT
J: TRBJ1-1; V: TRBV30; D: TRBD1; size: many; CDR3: CAWTRDSEAFF; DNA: TGTGCCTGGACCAGGGACAGTGAAGCTTTCTTT
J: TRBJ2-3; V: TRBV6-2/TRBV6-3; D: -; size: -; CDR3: CASRKQTDTQYF; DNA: TGTGCCAGCAGAAAACAGACAGATACGCAGTATTTT
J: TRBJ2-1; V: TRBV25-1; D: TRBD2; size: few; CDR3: CASSDRRGGSYNEQFF; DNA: TGTGCCAGCAGTGATCGGCGGGGGGGATCCTACAATGAGCAGTTCTTC
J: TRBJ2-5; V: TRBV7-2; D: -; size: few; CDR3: CASSLMRGQIQETQYF; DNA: TGTGCCAGCAGCTTAATGAGAGGTCAGATTCAAGAGACCCAGTACTTC
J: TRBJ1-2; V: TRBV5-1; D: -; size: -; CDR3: CASRSVRRGSYTF; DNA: TGCGCCAGCAGGTCTGTTCGAAGGGGATCATACACCTTC
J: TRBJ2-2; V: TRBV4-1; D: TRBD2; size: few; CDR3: CASRKAGGPTGELFF; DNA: TGCGCCAGCAGGAAAGCGGGGGGGCCAACCGGGGAGCTGTTTTTT
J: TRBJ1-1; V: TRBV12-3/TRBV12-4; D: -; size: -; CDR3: CASSFGDSFAFF; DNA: TGTGCCAGCAGTTTCGGTGACAGTTTTGCTTTCTTT
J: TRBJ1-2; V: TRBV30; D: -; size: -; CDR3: CAWSHGGADGYTF; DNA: TGTGCCTGGAGCCACGGGGGCGCGGATGGCTACACCTTC
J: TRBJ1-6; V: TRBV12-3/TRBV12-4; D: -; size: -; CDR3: CASSAQGSYNSPLHF; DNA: TGTGCCAGCAGTGCGCAAGGGTCCTATAATTCACCCCTCCACTTT